The clone carrying this T cell receptor beta chain has more than one count but fewer than ten. The target antigen is unknown. The data belong to a study of identical twins. Whole-study findings and limits: The study found weaker excess twin sharing in beta out-of-frame sequences.

One entry per CDR3 protein, called by TCRdb with MiXCR from the 5' RACE reads. The top ten hold about 0.25% of the sample, which has 1.5 million to 2 million distinct CDR3 sequences, roughly a third seen once. The CDR3 length is 15 residues. Germline values: CDR1 MGHRA, CDR2 YSYEKL. Trimming shortened V by 2 bases and J by 2 bases, and 12 bases separated the two germline ends. The sequence was obtained from a newborn girl in good health. The sequencing sample was made of cord blood. The gene calls are TRBV4-1 and TRBJ1-2; the D gene is possibly TRBD1 (5 bases). The CDR3: CASSQPTRGNYGYTF. The CDR3 nucleotides are TGCGCCAGCAGCCAACCGACCCGGGGCAACTATGGCTACACCTTC.